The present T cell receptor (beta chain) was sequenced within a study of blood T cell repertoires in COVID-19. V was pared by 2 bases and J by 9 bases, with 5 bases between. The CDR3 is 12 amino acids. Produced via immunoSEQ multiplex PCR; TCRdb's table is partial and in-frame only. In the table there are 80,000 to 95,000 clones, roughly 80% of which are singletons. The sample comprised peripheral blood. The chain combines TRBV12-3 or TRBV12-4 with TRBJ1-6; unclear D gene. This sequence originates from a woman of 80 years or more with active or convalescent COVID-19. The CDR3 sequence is CASSLSSSPLHF. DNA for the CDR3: TGTGCCAGCAGTTTATCCAGTTCACCCCTCCACTTT.